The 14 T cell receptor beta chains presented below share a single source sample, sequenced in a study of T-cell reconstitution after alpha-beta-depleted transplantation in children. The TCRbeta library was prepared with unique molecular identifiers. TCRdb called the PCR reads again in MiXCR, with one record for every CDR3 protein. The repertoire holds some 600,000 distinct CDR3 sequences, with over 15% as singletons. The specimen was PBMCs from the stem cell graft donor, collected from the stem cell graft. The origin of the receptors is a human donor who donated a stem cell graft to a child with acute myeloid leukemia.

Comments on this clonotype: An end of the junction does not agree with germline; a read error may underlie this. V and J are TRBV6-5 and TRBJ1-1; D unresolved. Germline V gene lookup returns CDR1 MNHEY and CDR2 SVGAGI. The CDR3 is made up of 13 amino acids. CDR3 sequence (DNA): TGTACCAGCAGTTACCCGGGAACGACTGAAGCTTTCTTT. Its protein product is CTSSYPGTTEAFF.

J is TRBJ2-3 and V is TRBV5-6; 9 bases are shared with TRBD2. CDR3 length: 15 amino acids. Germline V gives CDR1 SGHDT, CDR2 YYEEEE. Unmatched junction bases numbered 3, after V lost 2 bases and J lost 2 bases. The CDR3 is CASSFSGGPTDTQYF. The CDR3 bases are TGTGCCAGCAGCTTTAGCGGGGGACCCACAGATACGCAGTATTTT.

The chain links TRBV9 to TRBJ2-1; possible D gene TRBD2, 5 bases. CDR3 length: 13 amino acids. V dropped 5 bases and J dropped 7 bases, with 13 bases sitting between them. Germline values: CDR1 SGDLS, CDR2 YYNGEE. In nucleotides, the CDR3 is TGTGCCAGCAGAGGACTGGTTGAAAATGAGCAGTTCTTC. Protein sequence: CASRGLVENEQFF.

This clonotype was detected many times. In nucleotides, the CDR3 is TGTGCCAGCAGCCGTTCAGGGACAGGTCAAGTCCCAGATACGCAGTATTTT. Protein: CASSRSGTGQVPDTQYF. This chain connects TRBV6-1 to TRBJ2-3; 8 bases are shared with TRBD1. V lost 6 bases, J lost 4 bases, and 15 bases stayed unmatched. This CDR3 has 17 amino acids. CDR1 and CDR2 (germline): MNHNS, SASEGT.

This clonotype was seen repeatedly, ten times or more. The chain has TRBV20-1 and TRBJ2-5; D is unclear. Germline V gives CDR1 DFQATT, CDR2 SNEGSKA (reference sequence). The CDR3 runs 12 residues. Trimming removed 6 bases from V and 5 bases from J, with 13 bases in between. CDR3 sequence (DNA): TGCAGTGCCCCGGCGGCCGCGGAGACCCAGTACTTC. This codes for CSAPAAAETQYF.

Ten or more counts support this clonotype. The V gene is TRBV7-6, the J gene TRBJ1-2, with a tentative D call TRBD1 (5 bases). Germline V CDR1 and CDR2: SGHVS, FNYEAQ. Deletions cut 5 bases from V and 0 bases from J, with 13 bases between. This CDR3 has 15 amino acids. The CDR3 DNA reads TGTGCCAGCAGCCCCCAGGGCCGTGCTAACTATGGCTACACCTTC. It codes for CASSPQGRANYGYTF.

The CDR3 reads CSASREGQGVSNQPQHF. The DNA of the CDR3 is TGCAGTGCCTCGAGGGAGGGTCAGGGGGTTAGTAATCAGCCCCAGCATTTT. The V call is TRBV20-1, the J call TRBJ1-5, with 7 bases identical to TRBD1. Trimming at V came to 6 bases and at J to 4 bases, leaving 18 bases not matched to a gene. This CDR3 is built from 17 residues. Germline CDR1 and CDR2: DFQATT and SNEGSKA (reference sequence).

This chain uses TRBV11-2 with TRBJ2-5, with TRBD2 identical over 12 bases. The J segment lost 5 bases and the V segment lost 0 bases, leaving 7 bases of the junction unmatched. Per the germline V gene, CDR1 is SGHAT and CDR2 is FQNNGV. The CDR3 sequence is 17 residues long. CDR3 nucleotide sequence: TGTGCCAGCAGCTTAGATCAGACTAGCGGGGGAGGGGAGACCCAGTACTTC. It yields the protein CASSLDQTSGGGETQYF.

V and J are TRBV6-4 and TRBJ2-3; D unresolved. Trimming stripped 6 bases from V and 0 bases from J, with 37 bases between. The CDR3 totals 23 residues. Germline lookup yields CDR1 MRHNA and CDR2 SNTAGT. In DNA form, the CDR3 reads TGTGCCAGCAGGCAGGCTCTATGGAACGAACTTGTCGCCGGTGAGAATAGCACAGATACGCAGTATTTT. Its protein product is CASRQALWNELVAGENSTDTQYF.

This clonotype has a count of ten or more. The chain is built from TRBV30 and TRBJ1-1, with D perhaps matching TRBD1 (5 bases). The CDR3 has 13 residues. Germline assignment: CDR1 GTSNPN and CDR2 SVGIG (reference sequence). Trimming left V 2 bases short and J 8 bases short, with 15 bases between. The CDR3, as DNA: TGTGCCTGGAGTCATCGGGGGAGTGTAGAAGCTTTCTTT. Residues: CAWSHRGSVEAFF.

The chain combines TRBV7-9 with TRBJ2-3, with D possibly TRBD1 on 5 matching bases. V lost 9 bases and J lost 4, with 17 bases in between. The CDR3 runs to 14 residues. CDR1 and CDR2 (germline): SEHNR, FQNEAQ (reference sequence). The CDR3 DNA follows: TGTGCCAGTTGGGAACAGGACGACGCAGATACGCAGTATTTT. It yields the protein CASWEQDDADTQYF. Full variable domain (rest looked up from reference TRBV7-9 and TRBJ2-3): DTGVSQNPRHKITKRGQNVTFRCDPISEHNRLYWYRQTLGQGPEFLTYFQNEAQLEKSRLLSDRFSAERPKGSFSTLEIQRTEQGDSAMYLCASWEQDDADTQYFGPGTRLTVL.

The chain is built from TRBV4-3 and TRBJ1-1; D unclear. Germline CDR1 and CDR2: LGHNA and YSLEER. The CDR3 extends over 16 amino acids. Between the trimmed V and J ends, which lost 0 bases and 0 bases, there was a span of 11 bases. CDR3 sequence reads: CASSQDPGAMNTEAFF. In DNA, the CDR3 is TGCGCCAGCAGCCAAGATCCGGGAGCTATGAACACTGAAGCTTTCTTT.

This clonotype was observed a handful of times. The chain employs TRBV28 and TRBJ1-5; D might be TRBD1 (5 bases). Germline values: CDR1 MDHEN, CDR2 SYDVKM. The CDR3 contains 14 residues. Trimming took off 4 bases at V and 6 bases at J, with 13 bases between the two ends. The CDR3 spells CASSSSGGGQPQHF. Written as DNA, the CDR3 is TGTGCCAGCAGTTCGTCGGGGGGAGGTCAGCCCCAGCATTTT. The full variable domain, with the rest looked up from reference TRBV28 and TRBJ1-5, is DVKVTQSSRYLVKRTGEKVFLECVQDMDHENMFWYRQDPGLGLRLIYFSYDVKMKEKGDIPEGYSVSREKKERFSLILESASTNQTSMYLCASSSSGGGQPQHFGDGTRLSIL.

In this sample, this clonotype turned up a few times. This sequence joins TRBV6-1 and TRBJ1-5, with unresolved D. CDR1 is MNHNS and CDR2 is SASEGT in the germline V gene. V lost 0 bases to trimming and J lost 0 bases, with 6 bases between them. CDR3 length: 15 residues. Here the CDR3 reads CASSEAVPSNQPQHF. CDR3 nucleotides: TGTGCCAGCAGTGAAGCGGTTCCTAGCAATCAGCCCCAGCATTTT.